This T cell receptor (beta chain) was found in a study of response to subunit inactivated influenza vaccine. Study findings and constraints: Authors suggested each seasonal influenza vaccination recruits few new T cells.

This clonotype came up a few times. Antigen unknown. In TCRdb, the RT-PCR reads were re-called with MiXCR into one record per CDR3 protein. The data show about 540,000 distinct CDR3 sequences, around 25% seen once. These same records also appear under a second study, on T cells expressing NK-cell markers. That source notes: A 5'RACE template switching approach incorporating UMIs was used to make TCR beta cDNA. TCR beta repertoires came from sorted CD3+CD56+NKG2C+, CD3+CD56+NKG2C- and CD3+CD56-NKG2C+ T cells. One of the eight sequenced donors was seronegative, whereas the other seven were HCMV-seropositive. Whether expanded NKG2C+ T cell clones recognized HCMV stayed uncertain.

The source of this sequence is a man aged 50-59 years who received an inactivated influenza vaccine. Sequencing was performed on CD4+ T cells sorted from PBMCs, taken approximately 13 days after vaccination.

CDR3 nucleotides: TGTGCCAGCACTACGGGGGTGAGCGAGCAGTACTTC. Its protein is CASTTGVSEQYF. The chain couples TRBV2 to TRBJ2-7; tentatively, D is TRBD2 (6 bases). This CDR3 is built from 12 residues. V was trimmed by 7 bases and J by 6 bases, leaving 13 bases between them. Germline assignment: CDR1 SNHLY and CDR2 FYNNEI.